This TCR beta chain was recovered during a study of T cells after yellow fever vaccination. Trimming removed 3 bases from V and 5 bases from J, with 8 bases in between. The CDR3 is 13 residues long. TCRdb re-called the 5' RACE reads with MiXCR, one entry per CDR3 protein. The table records just under 600,000 distinct CDR3 sequences, approximately 13% of them present only once. The sequence came from a man younger than 40 who received the YFV17D yellow fever vaccine. The V and J genes are TRBV12-3 or TRBV12-4 and TRBJ1-5; D gene uncertain. Sequencing was performed on PBMCs, taken on the day of the yellow fever booster vaccination. CDR3 loop: CASSLQQDQPQHF. CDR3 DNA: TGTGCCAGCAGTTTGCAGCAGGATCAGCCCCAGCATTTT.